The entry that follows covers one T cell receptor beta chain sequence. Between the trimmed V and J ends, which lost 3 bases and 0 bases, there was a span of 20 bases. Germline V CDR1 and CDR2: MDHEN, SYDVKM. The CDR3 sequence is 18 residues long. In the authors' workflow: The assay estimated nucleated cells by amplifying reference gene primers. Produced via immunoSEQ multiplex PCR; TCRdb's table is partial and in-frame only. V and J calls plus clone size are reproduced from that table; the DNA served to infer D and trimming. This sample yields around 230,000 clones, of which over 80% are seen a single time; under 3% belongs to the top ten. These data originate in a study of blood T cell repertoires in COVID-19. Looking at the study overall: COVID-19 samples, acute and convalescent, were from the United States, Italy and Spain. From T cells, B-cell-depleted T cells, or PBMCs came the material, which was cDNA or gDNA.

This TCR was recovered from a woman between 65 and 79 years old with active or convalescent COVID-19. V gene TRBV28 combines with J gene TRBJ1-2; weak D call: TRBD1 (6 bases). The source material was peripheral blood. Here the CDR3 DNA reads TGTGCCAGCAGTTTGAGTCAGGGGCTAACAGGAGCTAACTATGGCTACACCTTC. Its protein is CASSLSQGLTGANYGYTF.